Detailed here is one TCR beta chain. What it binds is not known. The sample comes from a study of CD8+ T cells in alopecia areata. General observations from the study: When scalp samples are sequenced, resident alphabeta T cells of normal skin are also captured. Clonality was higher in lesional than normal scalp, especially in alopecia totalis/universalis.

The CDR3 runs 15 residues. The germline CDR1 and CDR2 sequences are SEHNR and FQNEAQ (reference sequence). The V and J ends lost 1 base and 2 bases, in that order; junction bases with no gene match: 3. Lesional scalp punch biopsies and peripheral blood were collected from alopecia areata patients. Sorting from PBMCs produced CD4+ and CD8+ T cells. In each case, RNA was isolated and then reverse transcribed into cDNA as the sequencing template. Assay: immunoSEQ multiplex PCR; the TCRdb copy retains only in-frame clones and omits some. This sample has about 150,000 clones, with more than 40% found just once.

The sample comprised CD4+ T cells sorted from blood. This chain links TRBV7-9 with TRBJ2-5; 8 positions match TRBD1. This receptor was identified in a human donor with alopecia areata. The CDR3 nucleotides read TGTGCCAGCAGCTTAGGGGGGACAGGACAAGAGACCCAGTACTTC. Translated: CASSLGGTGQETQYF.